This T cell receptor (beta chain) emerged from a study of blood T cells in healthy people across ages. Notes on the study in general: Among T cells, TCR beta diversity per million cells dropped roughly linearly as age rose. The unsorted PBMCs prevented any conclusive comparison of naive versus antigen-experienced cells.

As to this clonotype: The antigen remains undetermined.

With a J-beta primer mix and a sample-barcoded 5' primer, a second PCR ran about 7 to 11 cycles. Each cDNA molecule received a tag from a template-switch adaptor that had 12 random nucleotides. TCRdb reprocessed the 5' RACE reads via MiXCR and lists one record per CDR3 protein. This table has 850,000 to 1,300,000 distinct CDR3 sequences, 40% to 50% appearing once. Aged roughly 6 to 100, donors were systemically healthy Caucasians from Russia. Specimen: blood. The clonotype comes from a woman aged 55-70 years in good health.

CDR3 sequence: CASSQPWGYNEQFF. The CDR3 DNA sequence: TGTGCCAGCAGCCAACCCTGGGGCTACAATGAGCAGTTCTTC. The rearrangement uses TRBV6-5 and TRBJ2-1; no firm D call. The CDR3 length is 14 residues. The V end was cut by 6 bases, the J end by 3 bases, with 12 bases between. The germline gives CDR1 MNHEY, CDR2 SVGAGI.